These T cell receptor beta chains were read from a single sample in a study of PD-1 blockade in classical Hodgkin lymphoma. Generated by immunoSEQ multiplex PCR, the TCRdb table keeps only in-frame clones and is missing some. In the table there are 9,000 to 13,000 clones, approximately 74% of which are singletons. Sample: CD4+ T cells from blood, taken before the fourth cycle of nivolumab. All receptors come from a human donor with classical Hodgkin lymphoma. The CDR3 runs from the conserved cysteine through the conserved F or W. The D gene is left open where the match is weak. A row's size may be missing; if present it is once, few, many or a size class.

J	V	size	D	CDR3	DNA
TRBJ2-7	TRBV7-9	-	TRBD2	CASSPPASGSYEQYF	TGTGCCAGCAGCCCCCCCGCCAGCGGGAGTTACGAGCAGTACTTC
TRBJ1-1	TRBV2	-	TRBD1	CASSGTGAAAFF	TGTGCCAGCAGTGGGACAGGGGCTGCCGCTTTCTTT
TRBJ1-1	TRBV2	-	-	CASRREATEAFF	TGTGCCAGCAGAAGGGAGGCTACTGAAGCTTTCTTT
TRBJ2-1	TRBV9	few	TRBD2	CASSPGLGTSGRNEQFF	TGTGCCAGCAGCCCCGGGTTGGGGACTAGCGGGAGGAATGAGCAGTTCTTC
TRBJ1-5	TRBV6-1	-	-	CASSPQGSQPQHF	TGTGCCAGCAGTCCGCAGGGGTCCCAGCCCCAGCATTTT
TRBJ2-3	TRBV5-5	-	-	CASSWIGTGRGTDTQYF	TGTGCCAGCAGCTGGATTGGCACCGGGAGAGGGACAGATACGCAGTATTTT
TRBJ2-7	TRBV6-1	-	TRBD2	CASPPSEGGPYEQYF	TGTGCCAGCCCCCCGAGCGAGGGAGGGCCCTACGAGCAGTACTTC
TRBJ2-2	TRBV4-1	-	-	CASSQDRAWNTGELFF	TGCGCCAGCAGCCAAGATAGAGCCTGGAACACCGGGGAGCTGTTTTTT
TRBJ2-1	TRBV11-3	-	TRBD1	CASSSTGGKVNEQFF	TGTGCCAGCAGCTCTACAGGGGGGAAGGTTAATGAGCAGTTCTTC
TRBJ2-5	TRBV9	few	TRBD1	CASSAGQSGETQYF	TGTGCCAGCAGCGCGGGACAGTCAGGAGAGACCCAGTACTTC
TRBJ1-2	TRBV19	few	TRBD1	CASSIPAPGGGGYGYTF	TGTGCCAGTAGTATCCCGGCTCCAGGGGGAGGCGGCTATGGCTACACCTTC
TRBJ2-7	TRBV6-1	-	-	CASSETLLYEQYF	TGTGCCAGCAGTGAGACCCTCCTCTACGAGCAGTACTTC
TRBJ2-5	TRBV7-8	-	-	CASSLELVEPNF	TGTGCCAGCAGCTTAGAATTGGTCGAGCCCAACTTC
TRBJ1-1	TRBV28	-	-	CASSFWGMNTEAFF	TGTGCCAGCAGTTTCTGGGGTATGAACACTGAAGCTTTCTTT
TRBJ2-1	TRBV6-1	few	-	CASPVGESSYNEQFF	TGTGCCAGCCCCGTGGGGGAAAGCTCCTACAATGAGCAGTTCTTC
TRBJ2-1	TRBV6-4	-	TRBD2	CASSDSGLAEYNEQFF	TGTGCCAGCAGTGACTCCGGGCTAGCGGAGTACAATGAGCAGTTCTTC
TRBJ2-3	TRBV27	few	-	CASSLLTPGGTQYF	TGTGCCAGCAGTTTACTCACCCCCGGAGGTACGCAGTATTTT
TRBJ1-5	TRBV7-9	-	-	CASSSQGGGNQPQHF	TGTGCCAGCAGCTCTCAGGGCGGCGGCAATCAGCCCCAGCATTTT
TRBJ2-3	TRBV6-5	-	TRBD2	CASSYRTSGSKDTQYF	TGTGCCAGCAGTTACCGGACTAGCGGGAGTAAAGATACGCAGTATTTT
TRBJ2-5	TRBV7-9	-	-	CASNGALEEETQYF	TGTGCCAGCAATGGGGCCCTCGAAGAGGAGACCCAGTACTTC
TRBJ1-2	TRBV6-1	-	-	CASSGTGTTATSIYGYTF	TGTGCCAGCAGTGGAACAGGGACGACCGCGACGTCTATCTATGGCTACACCTTC
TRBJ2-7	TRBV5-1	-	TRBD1	CASSRTGGSYEQYF	TGCGCCAGCAGCCGGACAGGGGGCTCCTACGAGCAGTACTTC
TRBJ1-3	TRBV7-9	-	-	CASSYRAGGSGNTIYF	TGTGCCAGCAGCTACAGGGCTGGGGGCTCTGGAAACACCATATATTTT
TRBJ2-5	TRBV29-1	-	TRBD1	CSVGQGMETQYF	TGCAGCGTTGGACAGGGGATGGAGACCCAGTACTTC
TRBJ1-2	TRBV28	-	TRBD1	CASRTDRGKFGYTF	TGTGCCAGCAGGACGGACAGGGGGAAGTTTGGCTACACCTTC
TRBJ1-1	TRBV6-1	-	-	CASSVGNTEAFF	TGTGCCAGCAGTGTCGGTAACACTGAAGCTTTCTTT
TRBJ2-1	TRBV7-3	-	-	CASSLTTSNNEQFF	TGTGCCAGCAGCTTAACGACTAGTAACAATGAGCAGTTCTTC
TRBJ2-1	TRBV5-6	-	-	CASSYYGLVYNEQFF	TGTGCCAGCAGCTATTACGGACTGGTCTACAATGAGCAGTTCTTC
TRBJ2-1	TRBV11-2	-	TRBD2	CASRLTSGWKNEQFF	TGTGCCAGCAGACTGACTAGCGGGTGGAAGAATGAGCAGTTCTTC
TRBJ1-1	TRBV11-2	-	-	CASSTGLNTEAFF	TGTGCCAGCAGCACCGGGCTGAACACTGAAGCTTTCTTT
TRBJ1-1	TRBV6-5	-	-	CASSYLQGSGEAFF	TGTGCCAGCAGTTACCTACAGGGATCGGGCGAAGCTTTCTTT
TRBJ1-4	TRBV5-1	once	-	CASSLVGNGEKLFF	TGCGCCAGCAGCTTGGTAGGGAATGGGGAAAAACTGTTTTTT
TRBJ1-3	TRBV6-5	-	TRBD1	CASSYMQGADTIYF	TGTGCCAGCAGTTACATGCAGGGGGCGGACACCATATATTTT
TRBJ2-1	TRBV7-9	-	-	CASSLVRGTGDEQFF	TGTGCCAGCAGCTTAGTTCGCGGGACGGGCGATGAGCAGTTCTTC
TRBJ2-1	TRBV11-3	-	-	CASSPSNSQEQFF	TGTGCCAGCAGCCCGTCAAATAGTCAAGAGCAGTTCTTC
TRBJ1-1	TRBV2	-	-	CASSEGAVTEAFF	TGTGCCAGCAGTGAAGGGGCGGTGACTGAAGCTTTCTTT
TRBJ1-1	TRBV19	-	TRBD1	CASRDRAMNTEAFF	TGTGCCAGTAGGGACAGGGCGATGAACACTGAAGCTTTCTTT
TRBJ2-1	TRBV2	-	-	CASLTPSYSSYNEQFF	TGTGCCAGTCTGACTCCTTCTTATAGCTCCTACAATGAGCAGTTCTTC
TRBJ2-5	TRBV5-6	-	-	CASSLESATQETQYF	TGTGCCAGCAGCTTGGAGTCAGCGACCCAAGAGACCCAGTACTTC
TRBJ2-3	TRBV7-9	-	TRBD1	CASSLLWTGSTDTQYF	TGTGCCAGCAGCTTATTATGGACAGGGAGCACAGATACGCAGTATTTT
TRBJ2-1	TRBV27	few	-	CASNEYRDSYNEQFF	TGTGCCAGCAATGAGTACAGGGATAGTTACAATGAGCAGTTCTTC
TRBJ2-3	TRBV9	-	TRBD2	CASSVSGASGSGDTQYF	TGTGCCAGCAGCGTCAGCGGGGCTAGCGGGAGTGGAGATACGCAGTATTTT
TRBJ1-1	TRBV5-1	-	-	CASSLWENTEAFF	TGCGCCAGCAGCTTGTGGGAGAACACTGAAGCTTTCTTT
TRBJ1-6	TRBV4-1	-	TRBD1	CASSQMGTDSPLHF	TGCGCCAGCAGCCAAATGGGGACAGATTCACCCCTCCACTTT
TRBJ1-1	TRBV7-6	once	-	CASSFHPRRGDTEAFF	TGTGCCAGCAGCTTCCATCCTCGAAGGGGGGATACTGAAGCTTTCTTT
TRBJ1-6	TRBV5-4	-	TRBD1	CASSLGDTGGVNSPLHF	TGTGCCAGCAGCTTGGGGGATACAGGGGGAGTTAATTCACCCCTCCACTTT
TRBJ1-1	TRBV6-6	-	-	CASSITRGNTEAFF	TGTGCCAGCAGTATAACTCGGGGGAACACTGAAGCTTTCTTT
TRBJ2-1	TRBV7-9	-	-	CASSLGNEQFF	TGTGCCAGCAGCTTAGGTAATGAGCAGTTCTTC
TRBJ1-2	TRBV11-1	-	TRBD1	CASSPTPGTDFGYTF	TGTGCCAGCAGCCCGACCCCCGGGACAGATTTCGGCTACACCTTC
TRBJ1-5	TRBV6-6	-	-	CASSYSHRINQPQHF	TGTGCCAGCAGTTACTCCCACAGGATCAATCAGCCCCAGCATTTT
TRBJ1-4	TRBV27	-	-	CASSFQSNEKLFF	TGTGCCAGCAGTTTTCAATCTAATGAAAAACTGTTTTTT
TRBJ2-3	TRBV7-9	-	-	CASSLDGGSTDTQYF	TGTGCCAGCAGCTTAGATGGGGGGAGCACAGATACGCAGTATTTT